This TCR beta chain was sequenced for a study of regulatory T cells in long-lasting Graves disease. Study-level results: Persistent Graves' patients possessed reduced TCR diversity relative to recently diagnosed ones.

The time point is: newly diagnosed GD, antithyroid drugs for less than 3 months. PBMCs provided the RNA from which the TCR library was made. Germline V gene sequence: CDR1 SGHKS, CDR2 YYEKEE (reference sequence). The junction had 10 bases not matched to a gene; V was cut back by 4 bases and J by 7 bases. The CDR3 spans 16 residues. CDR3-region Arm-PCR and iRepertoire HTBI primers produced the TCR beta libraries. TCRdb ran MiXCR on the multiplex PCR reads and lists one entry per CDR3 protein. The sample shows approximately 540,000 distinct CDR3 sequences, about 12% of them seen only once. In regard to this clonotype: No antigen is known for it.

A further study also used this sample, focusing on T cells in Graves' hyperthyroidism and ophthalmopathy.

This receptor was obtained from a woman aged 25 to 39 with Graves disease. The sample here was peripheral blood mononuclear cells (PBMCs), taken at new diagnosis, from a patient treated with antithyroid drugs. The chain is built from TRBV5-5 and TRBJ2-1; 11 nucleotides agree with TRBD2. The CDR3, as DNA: TGTGCCAGCAGCGTCCTAGCGGGAGGATTTTCAAATGAGCAGTTCTTC. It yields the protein CASSVLAGGFSNEQFF.